This paragraph covers one TCR beta chain sequence. The antigen remains unidentified. The identical CDR3 is also encoded by other nucleotide sequences in the sample. This sample was included in a study of shared clonotypes between healthy human individuals. Study-level results: Sequencing depth was predicted to influence how clonotypes are shared among donors.

From germline, CDR1 is MDHEN and CDR2 SYDVKM. The CDR3 contains 14 residues. Trimming pared 3 bases from V and 7 bases from J, leaving 12 bases between. Method: immunoSEQ multiplex PCR; TCRdb's copy keeps in-frame clones and lacks some. The sample gives approximately 1,000,000 clones, about 84% of which show up once; approximately 0.5% is in the top ten. Healthy adults negative for HIV, lacking recent acute infections or vaccinations, served as donors. Sequencing was carried out using memory CD4+ T cells from PBMCs. Subset reported: CD45RA-negative fraction. The TCR comes from a man younger than 30 in good health. Some clones in this sample may be carry-over from other donors' samples. This chain uses TRBV28 with TRBJ1-4; no definite D call. CDR3 region: CASSLPGSGEKLFF. CDR3 bases: TGTGCCAGCAGTTTGCCGGGCAGTGGTGAAAAACTGTTTTTT. Variable domain in full (rest from reference TRBV28 and TRBJ1-4): DVKVTQSSRYLVKRTGEKVFLECVQDMDHENMFWYRQDPGLGLRLIYFSYDVKMKEKGDIPEGYSVSREKKERFSLILESASTNQTSMYLCASSLPGSGEKLFFGSGTQLSVL.